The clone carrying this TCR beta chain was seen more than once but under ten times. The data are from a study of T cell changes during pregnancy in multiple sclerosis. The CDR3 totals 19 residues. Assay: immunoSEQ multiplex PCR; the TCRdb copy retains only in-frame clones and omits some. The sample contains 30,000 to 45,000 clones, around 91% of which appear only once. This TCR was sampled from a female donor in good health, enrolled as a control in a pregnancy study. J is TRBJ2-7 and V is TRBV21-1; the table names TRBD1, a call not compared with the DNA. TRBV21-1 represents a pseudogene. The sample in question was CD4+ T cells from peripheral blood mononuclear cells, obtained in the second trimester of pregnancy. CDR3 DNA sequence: TGTGCCAGCAGCAAAGGACCCTTCGCGGGACAGGGCAAAAACTACGAGCAGTACTTC. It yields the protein CASSKGPFAGQGKNYEQYF.